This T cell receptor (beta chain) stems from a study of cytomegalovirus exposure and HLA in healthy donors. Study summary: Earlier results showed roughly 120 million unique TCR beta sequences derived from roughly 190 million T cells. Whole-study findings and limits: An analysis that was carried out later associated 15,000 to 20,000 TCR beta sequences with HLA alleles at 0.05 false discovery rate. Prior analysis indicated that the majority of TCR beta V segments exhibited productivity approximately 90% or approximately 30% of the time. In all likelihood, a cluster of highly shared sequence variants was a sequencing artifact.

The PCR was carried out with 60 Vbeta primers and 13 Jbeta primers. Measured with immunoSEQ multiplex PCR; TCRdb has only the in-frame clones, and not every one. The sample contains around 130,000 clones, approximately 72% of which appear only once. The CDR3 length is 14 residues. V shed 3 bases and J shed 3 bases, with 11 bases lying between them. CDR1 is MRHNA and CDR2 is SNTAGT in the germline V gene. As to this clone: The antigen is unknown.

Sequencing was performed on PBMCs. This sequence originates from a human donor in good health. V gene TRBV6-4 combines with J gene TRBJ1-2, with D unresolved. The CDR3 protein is CASSEHVEYYGYTF. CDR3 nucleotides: TGTGCCAGCAGTGAACACGTGGAGTACTATGGCTACACCTTC.